Shown below are 8 T cell receptor beta chains from a single sample sequenced in a study of T cell repertoires in cytomegalovirus infection. Antigen specificity for these receptors is unknown. TCRdb fed the reads into MiXCR, producing one record per CDR3 protein. The sample contains a few hundred thousand distinct CDR3 sequences, over 35% of which appear only once. This sample comprised cultured PBMCs, obtained from culture after CMV antigen stimulation. The receptors were sampled from a human donor in good health (CMV status not recorded). Some clones in this sample may be carry-over from other donors' samples.

This clonotype was recorded a few times. This chain connects TRBV6-5 to TRBJ1-1; a weak D match, TRBD1 (6 bases). Per the germline V gene, CDR1 is MNHEY and CDR2 is SVGAGI. V lost 4 bases, J lost 0 bases, and 9 bases lay in between. This CDR3 is 14 amino acids long. CDR3 in DNA: TGTGCCAGCAGTTGGGGGGGCCTGAACACTGAAGCTTTCTTT. Its translation: CASSWGGLNTEAFF.

The V call is TRBV12-3 or TRBV12-4, the J call TRBJ2-5; 8 nucleotides line up with TRBD2. This CDR3 contains 14 residues. The junction had 0 bases not matched to a gene; V was cut back by 3 bases and J by 0 bases. The CDR3 DNA is TGTGCCAGCAGTTTTAGCGGGGACCAAGAGACCCAGTACTTC. Translated: CASSFSGDQETQYF.

The V and J genes are TRBV25-1 and TRBJ1-1, with D maybe TRBD1 (5 bases). The CDR3 length is 14 residues. Per germline, CDR1 MGHDK and CDR2 SYGVNS. Trimming cost V 5 bases and J 2 bases, with 12 bases left between them. The CDR3 coding sequence is TGTGCCAGCAGTCCTGGGGGGTTCAACACTGAAGCTTTCTTT. Its protein is CASSPGGFNTEAFF.

The V gene is TRBV10-3, the J gene TRBJ2-5; a weak D match, TRBD2 (5 bases). Germline V lookup: CDR1 ENHRY, CDR2 SYGVKD. The CDR3 consists of 13 residues. Deletions cut 4 bases from V and 5 bases from J, with 11 bases between. The CDR3 is CAISADWEETQYF. The CDR3 nucleotides are TGTGCCATCAGTGCGGACTGGGAGGAGACCCAGTACTTC.

The chain employs TRBV10-3 and TRBJ2-7; the D is unclear. Deletions cut 4 bases from V and 2 bases from J, with 9 bases between. The germline V gene encodes CDR1 ENHRY and CDR2 SYGVKD. This CDR3 has 13 residues. CDR3 DNA: TGTGCCATCAGTGTGGGTGGCCCCTACGAGCAGTACTTC. Amino acid sequence: CAISVGGPYEQYF.

V usage is TRBV4-1 and J usage is TRBJ2-2, with unresolved D. CDR1 and CDR2 from the germline V gene are MGHRA and YSYEKL. V gave up 4 bases and J gave up 2 bases, with 14 bases separating them. The CDR3 runs 16 residues. The CDR3 region has the DNA TGCGCCAGCAGCCCGACCTCGATTCCAAACACCGGGGAGCTGTTTTTT. This sequence encodes CASSPTSIPNTGELFF.

CDR3 amino acids: CSASHQLDRGGYTF. CDR3 sequence (DNA): TGCAGTGCTAGTCACCAACTGGACAGGGGCGGCTACACCTTC. V is TRBV20-1 and J is TRBJ1-2; TRBD1 matches at 9 bases. J lost 8 bases, V lost 3 bases, and 10 bases had no gene match. The germline V gene has CDR1 DFQATT and CDR2 SNEGSKA (reference sequence). The CDR3 extends over 14 amino acids.

This CDR3 reads CSARDRASGIDEQFF. CDR3 nucleotide sequence: TGCAGTGCTAGAGATCGGGCTAGCGGGATCGATGAGCAGTTCTTC. V gene TRBV20-1 combines with J gene TRBJ2-1; 9 bases are shared with TRBD2. In germline, CDR1 is DFQATT, CDR2 SNEGSKA (reference sequence). The CDR3 covers 15 residues. After removal of 0 bases from V and 8 bases from J, the junction contained 8 bases not matched to a gene.